This note documents a single T cell receptor beta chain sequence. Clones were sequenced by immunoSEQ multiplex PCR, and TCRdb holds only the in-frame ones, with some missing. The data show around 110,000 clones, about nine tenths seen once. This CDR3 contains 14 residues. Germline values: CDR1 GTSNPN, CDR2 SVGIG (reference sequence). V dropped 4 bases and J dropped 0 bases, with 7 bases sitting between them. These data belong to a study of T cell changes during pregnancy in multiple sclerosis. This sample comprised peripheral blood, obtained after pregnancy. This clonotype was sampled from a female donor with multiple sclerosis, enrolled in a pregnancy study. The chain has TRBV30 and TRBJ1-6; D unresolved. The CDR3: CAWTRSSYNSPLHF. The CDR3 nucleotides read TGTGCCTGGACAAGGAGCTCCTATAATTCACCCCTCCACTTT.